Presented here are 23 T cell receptor beta chains from one specimen sequenced in a study of vaccination and CD4 T cells after COVID-19. TCRdb ran MiXCR on the PCR reads and lists one entry per CDR3 protein. This table holds 12,000 to 15,000 distinct CDR3 sequences, 69% found once. The sequencing here drew on CD4+ T cells from blood, taken after SARS-CoV-2 vaccination. Receptor source: a human donor who had recovered from COVID-19.

This chain links TRBV6-1 with TRBJ2-7; no clear D gene. Germline CDR1 is MNHNS and CDR2 is SASEGT. The CDR3 is 12 residues long. Trimming stripped 7 bases from V and 0 bases from J, with 7 bases between. CDR3 DNA: TGTGCCAGCACTGGTCCCTCCTACGAGCAGTACTTC. The encoded protein is CASTGPSYEQYF.

The J gene is TRBJ1-1, the V gene TRBV11-1; no reliable D call. The CDR3 is made up of 13 amino acids. CDR1 SGHAT and CDR2 FQDESV come from the germline V gene (reference sequence). The ends were cut back, 6 bases at V and 5 bases at J, with 13 bases in the middle. The CDR3 spells CASRLIAGTEAFF. As DNA, the CDR3 is TGTGCCAGCAGGCTAATTGCGGGGACTGAAGCTTTCTTT. The complete variable domain, with remaining parts taken from reference TRBV11-1 and TRBJ1-1, reads EAEVAQSPRYKITEKSQAVAFWCDPISGHATLYWYRQILGQGPELLVQFQDESVVDDSQLPKDRFSAERLKGVDSTLKIQPAELGDSAMYLCASRLIAGTEAFFGQGTRLTVV.

This clonotype was counted once. The chain employs TRBV6-1 and TRBJ1-1, with D hard to call. Between the trimmed V and J ends, which lost 7 bases and 4 bases, there was a span of 22 bases. The germline gives CDR1 MNHNS, CDR2 SASEGT. The CDR3 length is 16 residues. The CDR3 DNA reads TGTGCCAGCACTCTAATCAGGACGGCATTGGGCACTGAAGCTTTCTTT. Protein: CASTLIRTALGTEAFF.

The chain has TRBV20-1 and TRBJ2-7; D perhaps matches TRBD1 (6 bases). Trimming left V 5 bases short and J 7 bases short, with 15 bases between. The germline CDR1 and CDR2 sequences are DFQATT and SNEGSKA (reference sequence). There are 12 residues in the CDR3. CDR3 sequence (DNA): TGCAGTGCTCAGGGGCCCTATGGGGAGCAGTACTTC. This codes for CSAQGPYGEQYF.

The chain combines TRBV7-2 with TRBJ2-7; the match to TRBD1 covers 7 bases. V was clipped by 3 bases and J by 7 bases; unmatched bases: 9. This CDR3 is 14 amino acids long. Germline CDR1 and CDR2: SGHTA and FQGNSA. The CDR3 DNA follows: TGTGCCAGCAGCTTGTCTCGGGACAGTCCAGAGCAGTACTTC. Its translation: CASSLSRDSPEQYF. The full variable domain, rest sourced from reference TRBV7-2 and TRBJ2-7, is GAGVSQSPSNKVTEKGKDVELRCDPISGHTALYWYRQSLGQGLEFLIYFQGNSAPDKSGLPSDRFSAERTGGSVSTLTIQRTQQEDSAVYLCASSLSRDSPEQYFGPGTRLTVT.

The J gene is TRBJ1-1, the V gene TRBV7-2; D gene uncertain. The germline gives CDR1 SGHTA, CDR2 FQGNSA. Trimming shortened V by 0 bases and J by 10 bases, and 12 bases separated the two germline ends. The CDR3 sequence is 13 residues long. The CDR3 protein is CASSLALGSGAFF. For the CDR3, the DNA is TGTGCCAGCAGCTTAGCGCTAGGGTCGGGAGCTTTCTTT. Complete variable domain (other parts from reference TRBV7-2 and TRBJ1-1): GAGVSQSPSNKVTEKGKDVELRCDPISGHTALYWYRQSLGQGLEFLIYFQGNSAPDKSGLPSDRFSAERTGGSVSTLTIQRTQQEDSAVYLCASSLALGSGAFFGQGTRLTVV.

The genes are TRBV30 and TRBJ2-5; TRBD1 matches 10 bases. With 4 bases clipped from V and 5 bases from J, the junction kept 4 bases outside the gene matches. The CDR3 runs to 13 residues. The germline V gene encodes CDR1 GTSNPN and CDR2 SVGIG (reference sequence). CDR3 region: CAWTGTGVETQYF. The CDR3 DNA is TGTGCCTGGACCGGGACAGGGGTGGAGACCCAGTACTTC.

The chain links TRBV20-1 to TRBJ2-5; D ambiguous. Trimming stripped 3 bases from V and 4 bases from J, with 12 bases between. Germline CDR1 and CDR2: DFQATT and SNEGSKA (reference sequence). CDR3 length: 13 residues. CDR3 residues: CSASHLSAETQYF. CDR3 DNA sequence: TGCAGTGCTAGTCACCTGAGCGCAGAGACCCAGTACTTC.

This clonotype has only one observation. V usage is TRBV20-1 and J usage is TRBJ2-3, with 11 bases fitting TRBD2. Germline V lookup: CDR1 DFQATT, CDR2 SNEGSKA (reference sequence). The CDR3 length is 17 residues. J lost 4 bases, V lost 5 bases, and 14 bases had no gene match. Here the CDR3 reads CSAQPGLAAKSADTQYF. Written as DNA, the CDR3 is TGCAGTGCTCAGCCGGGACTAGCGGCCAAAAGCGCAGATACGCAGTATTTT.

The V and J genes are TRBV5-1 and TRBJ2-5; D ambiguous. The CDR3 is made up of 15 amino acids. CDR1 and CDR2 (germline): SGHRS, YFSETQ. The ends were cut back, 1 base at V and 1 base at J, with 11 bases in the middle. For the CDR3, the DNA is TGCGCCAGCAGCTTGAGTGGGCCCATCCAAGAGACCCAGTACTTC. Amino acid sequence: CASSLSGPIQETQYF.

V usage is TRBV20-1 and J usage is TRBJ2-3; 9 nucleotides match TRBD1. V was pared by 3 bases and J by 5 bases, with 6 bases of the junction left unmatched. Germline V CDR1 and CDR2: DFQATT, SNEGSKA (reference sequence). CDR3 size: 14 residues. CDR3 loop: CSASLGQGRDTQYF. Here the CDR3 DNA reads TGCAGTGCTAGTTTGGGACAGGGTCGAGATACGCAGTATTTT.

The J gene is TRBJ1-2, the V gene TRBV2, with a tentative D call TRBD1 (5 bases). Per the germline V gene, CDR1 is SNHLY and CDR2 is FYNNEI. V was shortened by 6 bases and J by 8 bases, with 13 bases between the two germline ends. The CDR3 covers 12 residues. The CDR3 region has the DNA TGTGCCAGCAGAGGAGCGGGGGTCGGCTACACCTTC. Its translation: CASRGAGVGYTF.

The rearrangement uses TRBV6-1 and TRBJ1-2, with a tentative D call TRBD1 (5 bases). The CDR3 has 15 amino acids. Germline CDR1 and CDR2: MNHNS and SASEGT. With 5 bases removed from V and 8 bases from J, the gap between germline ends came to 21 bases. The CDR3 here is CASSQNNRGGRGYTF. CDR3 DNA: TGTGCCAGCAGTCAAAACAACCGGGGCGGAAGGGGCTACACCTTC.

In its sample, this clonotype was seen once. V and J are TRBV6-1 and TRBJ2-3; no firm D call. Germline CDR1 MNHNS, CDR2 SASEGT. V was trimmed by 6 bases and J by 1 base, leaving 8 bases between them. The CDR3 sequence is 13 residues long. CDR3 nucleotides: TGTGCCAGCAGCGCGGTAGGCACAGATACGCAGTATTTT. Protein product: CASSAVGTDTQYF.

The V call is TRBV7-9, the J call TRBJ1-2, with unresolved D. The V end was cut by 5 bases, the J end by 3 bases, with 10 bases between. Germline values: CDR1 SEHNR, CDR2 FQNEAQ (reference sequence). The CDR3 length is 13 residues. The CDR3, as DNA: TGTGCCAGCAGCCCCGCCGGAGACTATGGCTACACCTTC. Residues: CASSPAGDYGYTF.

The chain employs TRBV20-1 and TRBJ1-5; D is possibly TRBD1 (5 bases). This CDR3 is 15 amino acids long. V was pared by 1 base and J by 5 bases, with 15 bases between. Germline loops: CDR1 DFQATT, CDR2 SNEGSKA (reference sequence). The CDR3 DNA reads TGCAGTGCTAGAGCAGGGCAGGGTATCCATCAGCCCCAGCATTTT. This encodes CSARAGQGIHQPQHF.

The chain links TRBV19 to TRBJ2-1, with TRBD1 as a possible D gene (6 bases). V was pared by 2 bases and J by 12 bases, with 29 bases between. The CDR3 consists of 18 residues. CDR1 LNHDA and CDR2 SQIVND come from the germline V gene (reference sequence). The CDR3 sequence is CASSILLNQGNQRWGQFF. The CDR3 bases are TGTGCCAGTAGTATACTCCTAAACCAGGGGAATCAAAGGTGGGGGCAGTTCTTC.

The chain links TRBV20-1 to TRBJ1-6; D gene uncertain. Deletions cut 2 bases from V and 2 bases from J, with 10 bases between. The CDR3 has 15 residues. Germline assignment: CDR1 DFQATT and CDR2 SNEGSKA (reference sequence). In nucleotides, the CDR3 is TGCAGTGCTAGAATTGCTGACCCCTATAATTCACCCCTCCACTTT. This gives the protein CSARIADPYNSPLHF.

The rearrangement links TRBV20-1 to TRBJ2-3; 8 positions match TRBD2. CDR1 and CDR2 (germline): DFQATT, SNEGSKA (reference sequence). J was trimmed by 3 bases and V by 8 bases; bases with no gene match: 10. The CDR3 has 14 residues. The DNA for the CDR3 is TGCAGTCGGCGGAGCGGGAGTACGACAGATACGCAGTATTTT. Protein: CSRRSGSTTDTQYF.

V usage is TRBV15 and J usage is TRBJ1-4, with 7 bases that match TRBD1. The CDR3 extends over 13 amino acids. V was clipped by 5 bases and J by 11 bases; unmatched bases: 8. Germline V lookup: CDR1 LNHNV, CDR2 YYDKDF (reference sequence). For the CDR3, the DNA is TGTGCCACCAGCTTTGCGACAGGGCAGAAACTGTTTTTT. It translates to CATSFATGQKLFF.

This clonotype has more than one count but fewer than ten. The chain carries TRBV20-1 and TRBJ1-2; 7 bases are a match to TRBD1. The germline V gene has CDR1 DFQATT and CDR2 SNEGSKA (reference sequence). The junction had 8 bases not matched to a gene; V was cut back by 3 bases and J by 1 base. The CDR3 covers 15 residues. The CDR3 nucleotides are TGCAGTGCTAGGGTCGTTGCAGGGGGTAACTATGGCTACACCTTC. Encoded protein: CSARVVAGGNYGYTF.

V usage is TRBV12-3 or TRBV12-4 and J usage is TRBJ2-5; possibly TRBD2 for D (5 bases). The CDR3 has 14 amino acids. V dropped 2 bases and J dropped 5 bases, with 12 bases sitting between them. CDR3 DNA sequence: TGTGCCAGCAGTTTACTCGGGATGGGGGAGACCCAGTACTTC. Its translation: CASSLLGMGETQYF.

V is TRBV11-3 and J is TRBJ2-2; D might be TRBD2 (6 bases). CDR1 and CDR2 from the germline V gene are SGHNT and YENEEA. V was clipped by 3 bases and J by 7 bases, with 18 bases between them. This CDR3 has 16 amino acids. DNA of the CDR3: TGTGCCAGCAGCTTGGGCAGACGGGAGACTAACGGGGAGCTGTTTTTT. Encoded protein: CASSLGRRETNGELFF. Combining the CDR3 with reference TRBV11-3 and TRBJ2-2 gives the whole variable domain EAGVVQSPRYKIIEKKQPVAFWCNPISGHNTLYWYLQNLGQGPELLIRYENEEAVDDSQLPKDRFSAERLKGVDSTLKIQPAELGDSAVYLCASSLGRRETNGELFFGEGSRLTVL.